One sample yielded the 6 T cell receptor beta chains listed below, sequenced in a study of cytomegalovirus exposure and HLA in healthy donors. PCR amplification relied on 60 Vbeta primers (plus 13 Jbeta primers). The assay was immunoSEQ multiplex PCR, and TCRdb's table has in-frame clones only and misses some. Altogether roughly 120,000 clones are present, 84% being singletons, with the ten largest covering about 3%. The sequenced material came from PBMCs. The receptor source for this set is a woman aged 18-29 years in good health and CMV-seropositive.

Only a few counts were recorded for this clone. The genes are TRBV5-6 and TRBJ1-1; D ambiguous. The CDR3 loop spans 17 amino acids. V lost 1 base, J lost 5 bases, and 21 bases lay in between. Germline V lookup: CDR1 SGHDT, CDR2 YYEEEE. CDR3: CASSLWDEPLPGTEAFF. The CDR3 DNA follows: TGTGCCAGCAGCTTGTGGGATGAGCCCTTACCGGGGACTGAAGCTTTCTTT.

The chain joins TRBV5-1 to TRBJ1-5; 7 bases are shared with TRBD1. CDR3 length: 14 residues. CDR1 and CDR2 (germline): SGHRS, YFSETQ. V dropped 0 bases and J dropped 5; count of bases not matched to a gene: 2. DNA of the CDR3: TGCGCCAGCAGCTTGGGACAGGGACATCAGCCCCAGCATTTT. This translates into CASSLGQGHQPQHF.

This clone has only one observation. The sample has other DNA sequences that encode this CDR3 too. The chain combines TRBV2 with TRBJ2-5, with 11 bases that match TRBD2. V was pared by 1 base and J by 4 bases, with 2 bases of the junction left unmatched. The CDR3 consists of 15 residues. Germline CDR1 and CDR2: SNHLY and FYNNEI. CDR3 nucleotides: TGTGCCAGCAGTGAAGGGCTAGCGGGAGGAGAGACCCAGTACTTC. It encodes CASSEGLAGGETQYF.

The chain links TRBV27 to TRBJ1-3; D remains ambiguous. The CDR3 has 16 residues. Germline CDR1 and CDR2: MNHEY and SMNVEV (reference sequence). The V gene lost 5 bases and the J gene lost 4 bases, with 18 bases spanning the gap. DNA for the CDR3: TGTGCCAGCAGTCCATCCCTGGCAACCCTGGGAAACACCATATATTTT. The encoded protein is CASSPSLATLGNTIYF.

V usage is TRBV4-2 and J usage is TRBJ2-5; D not certain. The CDR3 runs to 12 residues. The V gene's germline CDR1 is LGHNA and CDR2 YNFKEQ. With 2 bases removed from V and 3 bases from J, the gap between germline ends came to 4 bases. In DNA form, the CDR3 reads TGTGCCAGCAGCCAACAAAAAGAGACCCAGTACTTC. It is translated as CASSQQKETQYF.

The chain joins TRBV15 to TRBJ2-7, with a weak D call TRBD1 (5 bases). Trimming shortened V by 5 bases and J by 0 bases, and 17 bases separated the two germline ends. The germline V gene has CDR1 LNHNV and CDR2 YYDKDF (reference sequence). The length of the CDR3 is 16 residues. CDR3 DNA: TGTGCCACCAGCCAGAGTGGGGCAGGCCTCTCCTACGAGCAGTACTTC. This gives the protein CATSQSGAGLSYEQYF. Combining the CDR3 with reference TRBV15 and TRBJ2-7 gives the whole variable domain DAMVIQNPRYQVTQFGKPVTLSCSQTLNHNVMYWYQQKSSQAPKLLFHYYDKDFNNEADTPDNFQSRRPNTSFCFLDIRSPGLGDTAMYLCATSQSGAGLSYEQYFGPGTRLTVT.